One sample yielded the 10 T cell receptor beta chains listed below, sequenced in a study of stem cell transplantation in POMP-related autoinflammatory disease. Measured with immunoSEQ multiplex PCR; TCRdb has only the in-frame clones, and not every one. The table lists around 2,000 clones, more than 75% of them singletons, with around 2.5% in the top ten. This specimen was Tregs from PBMCs, taken after stem cell transplantation. Every receptor here comes from a human patient with POMP-related autoinflammation and immune dysregulation (PRAID). Some T cells may trace back to the graft donor.

V usage is TRBV6-1 and J usage is TRBJ1-5; D gene uncertain. Trimming left V 0 bases short and J 0 bases short, with 12 bases between. The CDR3 has 17 amino acids. Germline V gene sequence: CDR1 MNHNS, CDR2 SASEGT. CDR3 in DNA: TGTGCCAGCAGTGAAGCGCCGGGCGGGAATAGCAATCAGCCCCAGCATTTT. Translated: CASSEAPGGNSNQPQHF.

The chain is built from TRBV4-2 and TRBJ2-2, with 14 bases fitting TRBD2. CDR3 length equals 15 residues. Per the germline V gene, CDR1 is LGHNA and CDR2 is YNFKEQ. With V trimmed by 7 bases and J by 8 bases, 6 bases remained unmatched. The CDR3 loop is CASTRLAGGPGELFF. CDR3 bases: TGTGCCAGCACCCGACTAGCGGGGGGGCCAGGGGAGCTGTTTTTT.

The rearrangement links TRBV19 to TRBJ1-5; D may be TRBD1 (5 bases). The V gene lost 0 bases and the J gene lost 0 bases, with 21 bases spanning the gap. From germline, CDR1 is LNHDA and CDR2 SQIVND (reference sequence). The CDR3 has 20 amino acids. The CDR3 coding sequence is TGTGCCAGTAGTATAGATCGCGATAGTGGGGGGATCTATAGCAATCAGCCCCAGCATTTT. It is translated as CASSIDRDSGGIYSNQPQHF.

This clone came up a few times. This chain connects TRBV28 to TRBJ2-1, with D tentatively TRBD2 (6 bases). CDR1 and CDR2 (germline): MDHEN, SYDVKM. V lost 1 base, J lost 5 bases, and 12 bases lay in between. The CDR3 totals 15 residues. DNA of the CDR3: TGTGCCAGCAGTTTATTCCGGGGGTCGAACAATGAGCAGTTCTTC. Encoded protein: CASSLFRGSNNEQFF. Using reference TRBV28 and TRBJ2-1 for the parts outside the CDR3, the full variable domain is DVKVTQSSRYLVKRTGEKVFLECVQDMDHENMFWYRQDPGLGLRLIYFSYDVKMKEKGDIPEGYSVSREKKERFSLILESASTNQTSMYLCASSLFRGSNNEQFFGPGTRLTVL.

This rearrangement joins TRBV19 to TRBJ1-2; unclear D gene. The length of the CDR3 is 13 residues. Germline V CDR1 and CDR2: LNHDA, SQIVND (reference sequence). The V and J ends lost 3 bases and 10 bases respectively, with 15 bases between them. The CDR3 nucleotides are TGTGCCAGTAGTATGGCTTCAATTGAGGACTACACCTTC. It translates to CASSMASIEDYTF. The variable domain in full, with the rest retrieved from reference TRBV19 and TRBJ1-2, is DGGITQSPKYLFRKEGQNVTLSCEQNLNHDAMYWYRQDPGQGLRLIYYSQIVNDFQKGDIAEGYSVSREKKESFPLTVTSAQKNPTAFYLCASSMASIEDYTFGSGTRLTVV.

The J gene is TRBJ2-7, the V gene TRBV11-2; D gene uncertain. The CDR3 loop spans 11 amino acids. The germline V gene has CDR1 SGHAT and CDR2 FQNNGV. V lost 5 bases to trimming and J lost 6 bases, with 8 bases between them. CDR3 sequence (DNA): TGTGCCAGCAGCCCGGGTTCCGAGCAGTACGTC. It yields the protein CASSPGSEQYV.

This chain links TRBV19 with TRBJ2-3; D remains ambiguous. The CDR3 spans 13 residues. V was pared by 1 base and J by 2 bases, with 4 bases between. CDR1 and CDR2 (germline): LNHDA, SQIVND (reference sequence). The CDR3 loop reads CASSIGFTDTQYF. The DNA of the CDR3 is TGTGCCAGTAGTATAGGGTTCACAGATACGCAGTATTTT.

The chain is built from TRBV27 and TRBJ2-7; 7 bases align to TRBD2. The CDR3 has 18 residues. V was pared by 2 bases and J by 5 bases, with 18 bases of the junction left unmatched. CDR1 and CDR2 (germline): MNHEY, SMNVEV (reference sequence). The CDR3 nucleotides are TGTGCCAGCAGTTTACCCCCATGTTTCGGGGGGACCACTGACGAGCAGTACGTC. Translating gives CASSLPPCFGGTTDEQYV.

The CDR3 DNA reads as TGTGCCAGCAGCGACGGGCATGTCTGGGGGTACAATGAGCAGTTCTTC. The encoded protein is CASSDGHVWGYNEQFF. This chain uses TRBV7-9 with TRBJ2-1; either TRBD1 or TRBD2 may fit D (5 bases each). Trimming took 5 bases from V and 4 from J, leaving 18 bases between them. From germline, CDR1 is SEHNR and CDR2 FQNEAQ (reference sequence). This CDR3 comprises 16 residues.

This clone was observed once. The rearrangement joins TRBV10-3 to TRBJ2-7, with 12 bases aligning to TRBD2. CDR1 and CDR2 from the germline V gene are ENHRY and SYGVKD. The CDR3 is 17 residues long. The ends lost 10 bases at V and 2 bases at J; junction bases unmatched: 15. The CDR3 loop is CATRRTSGTTGAYEQYF. CDR3 nucleotides: TGTGCCACCAGAAGGACTAGCGGGACGACGGGGGCCTACGAGCAGTACTTC.